The text below deals with one T cell receptor (beta chain). Trimming took off 1 base at V and 7 bases at J, with 16 bases between the two ends. Looked up from germline, CDR1 is SEHNR and CDR2 is FQNEAQ (reference sequence). CDR3 size: 15 residues. These data originate in a study of cytotoxic CD8 clonotypes in ibrutinib-treated CLL. Deep sequencing aimed at 1 in 200,000 to 1 in 1 million T cells' resolution. Here immunoSEQ multiplex PCR was the method, and the copy in TCRdb shows in-frame clones only, minus some. The repertoire consists of around 250,000 clones, with around 70% occurring once and the leading ten covering 15%.

The origin of this receptor is a human donor with chronic lymphocytic leukemia. The sample here was PBMCs, taken after 24 months of ibrutinib treatment. V is TRBV7-9 and J is TRBJ2-5, with a tentative D call TRBD2 (6 bases). The DNA of the CDR3 is TGTGCCAGCAGCTTAGTCTCTCGGGACTTGGGGACCCAGTACTTC. Its translation is CASSLVSRDLGTQYF.